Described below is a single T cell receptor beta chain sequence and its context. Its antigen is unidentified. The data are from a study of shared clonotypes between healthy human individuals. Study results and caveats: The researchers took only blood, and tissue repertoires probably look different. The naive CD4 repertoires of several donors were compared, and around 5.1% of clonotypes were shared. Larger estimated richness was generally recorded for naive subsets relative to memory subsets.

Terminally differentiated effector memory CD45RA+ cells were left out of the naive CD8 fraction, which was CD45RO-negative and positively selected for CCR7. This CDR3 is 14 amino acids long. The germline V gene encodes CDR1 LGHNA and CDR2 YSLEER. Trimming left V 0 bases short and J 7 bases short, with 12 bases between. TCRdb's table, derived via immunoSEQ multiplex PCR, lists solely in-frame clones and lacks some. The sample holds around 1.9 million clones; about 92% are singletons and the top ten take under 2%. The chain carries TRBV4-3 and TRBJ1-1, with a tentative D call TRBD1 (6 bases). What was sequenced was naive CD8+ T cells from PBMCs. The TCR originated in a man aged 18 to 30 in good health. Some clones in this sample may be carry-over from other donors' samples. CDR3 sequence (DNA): TGCGCCAGCAGCCAAGAGGGGGCAAGTTATGAAGCTTTCTTT. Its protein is CASSQEGASYEAFF.